These 26 T cell receptor beta chains share one sample of origin, sequenced in a study of OX40 agonist ivuxolimab in advanced cancers. Assay used: immunoSEQ multiplex PCR; TCRdb lists only in-frame clones, some missing. Here the sample spans some 40,000 clones, more than 75% being singletons. The sequenced sample was CD4+ or CD8+ T cells sorted from blood, obtained in a trial of the OX40 agonist ivuxolimab. The receptors here all came from an adult with an advanced solid tumor such as melanoma, head and neck, liver or kidney cancer.

This sequence joins TRBV4-3 and TRBJ2-7; 11 bases line up with TRBD2. The length of the CDR3 is 15 residues. The germline gives CDR1 LGHNA, CDR2 YSLEER. After removal of 4 bases from V and 2 bases from J, the junction contained 4 bases not matched to a gene. DNA of the CDR3: TGCGCCAGCAGCCCCGCTAGCGGGAGGACCTACGAGCAGTACTTC. Its translation: CASSPASGRTYEQYF.

This chain links TRBV19 with TRBJ1-1; TRBD1 aligns across 7 bases. The length of the CDR3 is 14 residues. Germline lookup yields CDR1 LNHDA and CDR2 SQIVND (reference sequence). V lost 6 bases to trimming and J lost 2 bases; unmatched junction nucleotides: 6. In nucleotides, the CDR3 is TGTGCCAGTAGCCTCAGGGGGGAAAACACTGAAGCTTTCTTT. Its protein product is CASSLRGENTEAFF.

The rearrangement joins TRBV5-5 to TRBJ2-1; 7 positions match TRBD2. The germline V gene has CDR1 SGHKS and CDR2 YYEKEE (reference sequence). The CDR3 loop spans 15 amino acids. Germline trimming cut 3 bases from V and 5 bases from J; bases unmatched to any gene: 8. The CDR3 DNA sequence: TGTGCCAGCAGCTCCCTGGCGGGAGCAAACAATGAGCAGTTCTTC. Translated: CASSSLAGANNEQFF.

The chain carries TRBV11-2 and TRBJ1-1; no clear D. This CDR3 region has 14 residues. The V gene lost 1 base and the J gene lost 1 base, with 7 bases spanning the gap. Germline V lookup: CDR1 SGHAT, CDR2 FQNNGV. The CDR3, as DNA: TGTGCCAGCAGCTTAGCCCAAGGGAACACTGAAGCTTTCTTT. Translated: CASSLAQGNTEAFF.

The V gene is TRBV30, the J gene TRBJ2-1, with TRBD2 identical over 14 bases. Germline V gene lookup returns CDR1 GTSNPN and CDR2 SVGIG (reference sequence). The CDR3 spans 15 residues. Trimming at V came to 4 bases and at J to 7 bases, leaving 6 bases not matched to a gene. CDR3 in DNA: TGTGCCTGGACTCGACTAGCGGGAGGGGAGAATGAGCAGTTCTTC. This sequence encodes CAWTRLAGGENEQFF.

The chain combines TRBV10-3 with TRBJ1-2, with D maybe TRBD1 (5 bases). The germline V gene encodes CDR1 ENHRY and CDR2 SYGVKD. CDR3 size: 12 residues. V was trimmed by 8 bases and J by 4 bases, leaving 11 bases between them. The CDR3 nucleotides are TGTGCCATCGCCCCTGACAGCTATGGCTACACCTTC. Its protein is CAIAPDSYGYTF.

The chain employs TRBV19 and TRBJ1-5; no definite D call. The CDR3 is 15 amino acids. Between the trimmed V and J ends, which lost 8 bases and 2 bases, there was a span of 16 bases. The germline gives CDR1 LNHDA, CDR2 SQIVND (reference sequence). This CDR3 reads CASWGLGLGNQPQHF. The CDR3 nucleotides read TGTGCCAGTTGGGGTCTCGGTCTAGGCAATCAGCCCCAGCATTTT.

The genes are TRBV2 and TRBJ2-5; the match to TRBD2 covers 14 bases. Trimming removed 8 bases from V and 0 bases from J; junction bases left unmatched: 5. Germline CDR1 and CDR2: SNHLY and FYNNEI. The CDR3 consists of 16 residues. The chain's CDR3 is CASLRTSGGNQETQYF. CDR3 sequence (DNA): TGTGCCAGCCTCAGGACTAGCGGGGGGAACCAAGAGACCCAGTACTTC.

The J gene is TRBJ2-6, the V gene TRBV7-9; D possibly matches TRBD1 or TRBD2 (5 bases each). The CDR3 length is 14 residues. V dropped 4 bases and J dropped 5 bases, with 9 bases sitting between them. CDR1 and CDR2 from the germline V gene are SEHNR and FQNEAQ (reference sequence). The CDR3 DNA follows: TGTGCCAGCAGCTCCGGGACGTGGGCCAACGTCCTGACTTTC. Amino acid sequence: CASSSGTWANVLTF.

The CDR3, as DNA: TGTGCCTGGAAAGGGGCAGGGGAGCAGTACTTC. It is translated as CAWKGAGEQYF. The rearrangement links TRBV30 to TRBJ2-7; tentatively, D is TRBD1 (5 bases). The germline V gene encodes CDR1 GTSNPN and CDR2 SVGIG (reference sequence). This CDR3 contains 11 residues. The V end lost 4 bases, the J end lost 7 bases, and 11 bases lay between the germline ends.

The V and J genes are TRBV7-9 and TRBJ2-1; TRBD1 might be the D (6 bases). CDR1 SEHNR and CDR2 FQNEAQ come from the germline V gene (reference sequence). This CDR3 is built from 16 residues. The V and J ends lost 7 bases and 1 base respectively, with 17 bases between them. The CDR3 loop reads CASMAGDLYSYNEQFF. For the CDR3, the DNA is TGTGCCAGCATGGCAGGGGACCTATATTCCTACAATGAGCAGTTCTTC.

Points on this clone: One end of the junction fails to match germline, which may point to a read error. This sequence joins TRBV5-5 and TRBJ2-2, with D unresolved. Germline V gene data show CDR1 as SGHKS and CDR2 as YYEKEE (reference sequence). The CDR3 length is 15 residues. The CDR3 sequence is CASSLEVRNSGELFF. The CDR3 DNA follows: TGTGCCAGCAGCTTAGAGGTCCGGAACTCCGGGGAGCTGTTTTTT.

This sequence joins TRBV6-6 and TRBJ2-2, with D possibly TRBD2 on 7 matching bases. The CDR3 extends over 15 amino acids. V was clipped by 2 bases and J by 3 bases, with 10 bases between them. Germline-derived CDR1 and CDR2 are MNHNY and SVGAGI (reference sequence). The CDR3 spells CASSYAGADTGELFF. CDR3 coding DNA: TGTGCCAGCAGTTACGCGGGGGCTGACACCGGGGAGCTGTTTTTT.

The chain recombines TRBV5-8 with TRBJ2-3; 9 positions match TRBD1. The CDR3 sequence is 15 residues long. The V gene end was trimmed by 3 bases and the J gene end by 0 bases; junction bases not matched to a gene: 2. Germline V gene lookup returns CDR1 SGHTS and CDR2 YDEGEE. Here the CDR3 reads CASSWGQGSTDTQYF. DNA of the CDR3: TGTGCCAGCAGCTGGGGACAGGGTAGCACAGATACGCAGTATTTT.

The rearrangement joins TRBV6-5 to TRBJ1-4; D is uncertain. Trimming removed 2 bases at V and 0 bases at J, with 7 bases between. The CDR3 spans 15 residues. Germline CDR1 reads MNHEY; CDR2 reads SVGAGI. CDR3 loop: CASSYRPATNEKLFF. The CDR3 DNA is TGTGCCAGCAGTTACAGGCCGGCAACTAATGAAAAACTGTTTTTT.

The chain uses TRBV9 and TRBJ2-7; the D is unclear. The V and J ends lost 0 bases and 7 bases respectively, with 11 bases between them. Germline CDR1 reads SGDLS; CDR2 reads YYNGEE. There are 13 residues in the CDR3. For the CDR3, the DNA is TGTGCCAGCAGCGTAGTTTTTTATGGGGAGCAGTACTTC. It yields the protein CASSVVFYGEQYF.

This chain links TRBV9 with TRBJ2-5; 13 nucleotides match TRBD2. V gave up 0 bases and J gave up 4 bases; unmatched junction bases: 12. Germline CDR1 reads SGDLS; CDR2 reads YYNGEE. This CDR3 region has 19 residues. The CDR3 sequence: CASSVGAVGLAGVGETQYF. The CDR3 DNA is TGTGCCAGCAGCGTAGGAGCGGTCGGACTAGCGGGAGTTGGAGAGACCCAGTACTTC.

V and J are TRBV11-3 and TRBJ1-2, with 7 bases that match TRBD1. Germline V CDR1 and CDR2: SGHNT, YENEEA. This CDR3 is built from 14 residues. With V trimmed by 5 bases and J by 4 bases, 7 bases remained unmatched. The CDR3: CASSPQTGSYGYTF. The CDR3 DNA follows: TGTGCCAGCAGCCCCCAGACAGGGTCCTATGGCTACACCTTC.

This chain's CDR3 is CASTQVQNTEAFF. In DNA form, the CDR3 reads TGTGCCAGTACCCAGGTTCAAAACACTGAAGCTTTCTTT. The chain combines TRBV7-9 with TRBJ1-1; no reliable D call. The CDR3 length is 13 residues. Germline CDR1 is SEHNR and CDR2 is FQNEAQ (reference sequence). V gave up 9 bases and J gave up 2 bases, with 13 bases separating them.

This chain connects TRBV19 to TRBJ2-7, with 8 bases identical to TRBD1. The J segment lost 4 bases and the V segment lost 4 bases, leaving 6 bases of the junction unmatched. CDR1 LNHDA and CDR2 SQIVND come from the germline V gene (reference sequence). This CDR3 region has 14 residues. The CDR3 reads CASSKRDRGYEQYF. The CDR3 nucleotides read TGTGCCAGTAGTAAACGTGACAGGGGATACGAGCAGTACTTC.

The V gene is TRBV28, the J gene TRBJ2-1; D possibly uses TRBD1 or TRBD2 (5 bases each). The germline V and J ends were trimmed by 10 bases and 12 bases, with 19 bases remaining between them. Germline CDR1 and CDR2: MDHEN and SYDVKM. This CDR3 has 12 amino acids. The CDR3 here is CATFVGEQGQFF. CDR3 bases: TGTGCCACCTTTGTAGGGGAGCAGGGGCAGTTCTTC.

The chain combines TRBV6-5 with TRBJ2-7, with 7 bases aligning to TRBD1. There are 15 residues in the CDR3. With V trimmed by 5 bases and J by 2 bases, 9 bases remained unmatched. Germline V gene data show CDR1 as MNHEY and CDR2 as SVGAGI. The CDR3: CASSAQQGTTYEQYF. The CDR3, as DNA: TGTGCCAGCAGTGCCCAACAGGGGACGACCTACGAGCAGTACTTC.

This rearrangement joins TRBV27 to TRBJ1-2; TRBD1 matches at 7 bases. The CDR3 runs 19 residues. V dropped 2 bases and J dropped 3; count of bases not matched to a gene: 18. Germline CDR1 reads MNHEY; CDR2 reads SMNVEV (reference sequence). CDR3 bases: TGTGCCAGCAGTTTAAGTATAGCCCGAGACAGGGCCTCAGACTATGGCTACACCTTC. It yields the protein CASSLSIARDRASDYGYTF.

The V call is TRBV7-3, the J call TRBJ2-5, with 9 bases matching TRBD1. The CDR3 runs 15 residues. The ends lost 2 bases at V and 5 bases at J; junction bases unmatched: 6. CDR1 is SGHTA and CDR2 is FQGTGA in the germline V gene. In nucleotides, the CDR3 is TGTGCCAGCAGCTTAGGGGACAGGGTAGGGGAGACCCAGTACTTC. Protein: CASSLGDRVGETQYF.

This chain connects TRBV7-9 to TRBJ1-5; D not resolved. The V end lost 5 bases, the J end lost 3 bases, and 14 bases lay between the germline ends. Germline V gene lookup returns CDR1 SEHNR and CDR2 FQNEAQ (reference sequence). This CDR3 has 15 residues. The CDR3 nucleotides read TGTGCCAGCAGCCCACGCACGGGGTCCAATCAGCCCCAGCATTTT. It translates to CASSPRTGSNQPQHF.

This clone was counted once. The chain has TRBV27 and TRBJ2-7; 8 bases line up with TRBD2. The CDR3 has 17 residues. Looked up from germline, CDR1 is MNHEY and CDR2 is SMNVEV (reference sequence). The V gene end was trimmed by 3 bases and the J gene end by 3 bases; junction bases not matched to a gene: 13. CDR3 in DNA: TGTGCCAGCAGTTTCCTCCGGGGGGGCCAGTTAAACTACGAGCAGTACTTC. This codes for CASSFLRGGQLNYEQYF.